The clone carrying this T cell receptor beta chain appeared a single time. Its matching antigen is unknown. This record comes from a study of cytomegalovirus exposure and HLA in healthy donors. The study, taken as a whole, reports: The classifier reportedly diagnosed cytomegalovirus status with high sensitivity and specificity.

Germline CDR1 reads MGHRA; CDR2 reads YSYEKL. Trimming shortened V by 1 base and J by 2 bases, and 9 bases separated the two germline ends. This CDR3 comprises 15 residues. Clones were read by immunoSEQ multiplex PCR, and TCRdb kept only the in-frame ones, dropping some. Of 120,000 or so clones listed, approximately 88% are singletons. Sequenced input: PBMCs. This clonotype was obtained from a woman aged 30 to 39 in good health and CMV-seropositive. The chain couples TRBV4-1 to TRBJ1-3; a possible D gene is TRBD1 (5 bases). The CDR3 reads CASSQGSGAGNTIYF. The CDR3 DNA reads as TGCGCCAGCAGCCAAGGATCGGGGGCTGGAAACACCATATATTTT.